Sequencing of this TCR beta chain was carried out in a study of human T cells and chemical hapten exposure. General study points: After DPC sensitization, TCRs above 1 in 1000 frequency showed no change.

The template was total RNA from unfractionated whole blood. The V end lost 4 bases, the J end lost 6 bases, and 10 bases lay between the germline ends. Germline loops: CDR1 SGHRS, CDR2 YFSETQ. CDR3 size: 13 residues. Unique molecular identifiers were attached to individual cDNA molecules within the library. MiXCR was run by TCRdb on the 5' RACE reads, yielding one entry per CDR3 protein. The table shows under 85,000 distinct CDR3 sequences, with under 10% occurring only once. This clonotype was seen more than once but under ten times. Antigen: not known. The source is a male donor in good health. The chain has TRBV5-1 and TRBJ2-2, with a weak D call TRBD1 (5 bases). The CDR3 protein is CASSAQESGELFF. The CDR3 region has the DNA TGCGCCAGCAGCGCACAGGAATCCGGGGAGCTGTTTTTT.